This T cell receptor (beta chain) was captured by sequencing in a study of identical twins. Concerning this clonotype itself: Its specificity is not known.

Broader study findings: Models, which agreed with sharing between unrelated individuals, nonetheless underestimated the out-of-frame TCR alpha sharing seen in monozygotic twins. Low generation probability was overrepresented in out-of-frame alpha sequences shared by twins.

The V gene's germline CDR1 is SGHDN and CDR2 FVKESK. V lost 4 bases, J lost 1 base, and 4 bases lay in between. The CDR3 loop spans 13 amino acids. A single record per CDR3 protein comes from TCRdb applying MiXCR to the 5' RACE reads. The repertoire holds about 480,000 distinct CDR3 sequences, approximately 14% seen once, with roughly 0.56% in the top ten. This sample also appeared in a second study, on yellow fever vaccine responses in identical twins. Per that study: Reportedly, twins' vaccine T cell responses looked partly convergent and partly personalized.

The clonotype comes from a woman aged 18-35 years in good health. The chain recombines TRBV14 with TRBJ2-2; D gene uncertain. The sample comprised CD4+ T cells sorted from blood. CDR3 region: CASSRKNTGELFF. The CDR3, as DNA: TGTGCCAGCAGCCGGAAGAACACCGGGGAGCTGTTTTTT.